The 22 T cell receptor beta chains presented below share a single source sample, sequenced in a study of blood T cell repertoires in COVID-19. Clones were sequenced by immunoSEQ multiplex PCR, and TCRdb holds only the in-frame ones, with some missing. Here the sample spans about 140,000 clones, 70% to 90% being singletons. The sequenced material came from peripheral blood. Receptor source: a man between 65 and 79 years old with acute or convalescent COVID-19.

The V call is TRBV27, the J call TRBJ1-2, with 7 bases matching TRBD1. Germline V gives CDR1 MNHEY, CDR2 SMNVEV (reference sequence). The CDR3 spans 13 residues. V was pared by 3 bases and J by 4 bases, with 2 bases of the junction left unmatched. The CDR3 coding sequence is TGTGCCAGCAGTTTTCGACAGGGCTATGGCTACACCTTC. It is translated as CASSFRQGYGYTF.

The J gene is TRBJ2-7, the V gene TRBV6-5; maybe TRBD1 (6 bases). Trimming removed 6 bases from V and 5 bases from J, with 17 bases in between. Germline loops: CDR1 MNHEY, CDR2 SVGAGI. This CDR3 comprises 14 residues. The CDR3 reads CASRRDTKGHEQYF. CDR3 nucleotide sequence: TGTGCCAGCAGACGGGACACTAAAGGCCACGAGCAGTACTTC.

The chain links TRBV5-1 to TRBJ1-1, with D hard to call. CDR1 and CDR2 from the germline V gene are SGHRS and YFSETQ. This CDR3 has 13 residues. Trimming took 3 bases from V and 4 from J, leaving 10 bases between them. Written as DNA, the CDR3 is TGCGCCAGCAGCTCCGGGATGCCCACTGAAGCTTTCTTT. Protein: CASSSGMPTEAFF.

The J gene is TRBJ1-6, the V gene TRBV5-1; D is unresolved. The ends were cut back, 5 bases at V and 8 bases at J, with 14 bases in the middle. CDR1 and CDR2 from the germline V gene are SGHRS and YFSETQ. This CDR3 comprises 14 residues. DNA for the CDR3: TGCGCCAGCAGTGGCACCCGCATGGATTCACCCCTCCACTTT. This gives the protein CASSGTRMDSPLHF.

This chain uses TRBV19 with TRBJ2-1; a weak D match, TRBD1 (5 bases). CDR1 and CDR2 (germline): LNHDA, SQIVND (reference sequence). The CDR3 is 13 residues long. Between the trimmed V and J ends, which lost 4 bases and 5 bases, there was a span of 9 bases. CDR3 coding DNA: TGTGCCAGTAGTACGATCAGGGACAATGAGCAGTTCTTC. It yields the protein CASSTIRDNEQFF.

The chain combines TRBV29-1 with TRBJ2-3, with TRBD2 matching 8 bases. J gave up 3 bases and V 4 bases, and 3 bases lay outside the gene matches. This CDR3 is 13 amino acids long. CDR1 and CDR2 (germline): SQVTM, ANQGSEA. The CDR3 sequence is CSVVGGATDTQYF. In nucleotides, the CDR3 is TGCAGCGTTGTCGGGGGGGCGACAGATACGCAGTATTTT.

The chain employs TRBV5-1 and TRBJ2-5; TRBD1 might be the D (6 bases). V lost 3 bases, J lost 5 bases, and 11 bases lay in between. This CDR3 spans 13 amino acids. Germline V gene data show CDR1 as SGHRS and CDR2 as YFSETQ. The CDR3 loop is CASSWGQEETQYF. In DNA, the CDR3 is TGCGCCAGCAGCTGGGGGCAGGAGGAGACCCAGTACTTC.

V usage is TRBV6-4 and J usage is TRBJ2-5, with 9 bases fitting TRBD2. The CDR3 is 15 amino acids. CDR1 MRHNA and CDR2 SNTAGT come from the germline V gene. Trimming took 5 bases from V and 7 from J; bases not matched to a gene: 11. CDR3 in DNA: TGTGCCAGCAGTTCGGATTCTAGCGGGACTGGGACCCAGTACTTC. This sequence encodes CASSSDSSGTGTQYF.

The chain uses TRBV24-1 and TRBJ2-1; D call uncertain. Germline V CDR1 and CDR2: KGHDR, SFDVKD. Trimming removed 4 bases at V and 0 bases at J, with 15 bases between. The CDR3 loop spans 17 amino acids. The CDR3 sequence is CATSESILRSSYNEQFF. CDR3 nucleotides: TGTGCCACCAGTGAGTCCATACTGAGAAGCTCCTACAATGAGCAGTTCTTC.

The chain uses TRBV5-1 and TRBJ2-2; the D gene is possibly TRBD1 (6 bases). The CDR3 spans 14 residues. The germline gives CDR1 SGHRS, CDR2 YFSETQ. Trimming removed 0 bases at V and 6 bases at J, with 9 bases between. In DNA, the CDR3 is TGCGCCAGCAGCTTGGAGGGGGTCCCCGGGGAGCTGTTTTTT. Translated, it gives CASSLEGVPGELFF.

The chain uses TRBV7-2 and TRBJ2-7; 8 bases map to TRBD1. This CDR3 is built from 16 residues. Germline CDR1 is SGHTA and CDR2 is FQGNSA. V lost 5 bases to trimming and J lost 1 base; unmatched junction nucleotides: 10. CDR3 region: CASSQGARTGSYEQYF. CDR3 in DNA: TGTGCCAGCAGCCAAGGGGCCCGGACAGGGTCCTACGAGCAGTACTTC.

The chain couples TRBV5-1 to TRBJ2-2; 8 bases fit TRBD1. Trimming took 3 bases from V and 7 from J; bases not matched to a gene: 2. The CDR3 sequence is 13 residues long. Germline CDR1 reads SGHRS; CDR2 reads YFSETQ. The CDR3 DNA follows: TGCGCCAGCAGCTACGGACAGGGCGGGGAGCTGTTTTTT. Its protein is CASSYGQGGELFF.

V usage is TRBV11-2 and J usage is TRBJ1-1; D perhaps matches TRBD1 (6 bases). Trimming removed 5 bases from V and 5 bases from J, with 18 bases in between. Germline CDR1 SGHAT, CDR2 FQNNGV. CDR3 length equals 15 residues. CDR3 coding DNA: TGTGCCAGCAGCCCGCACAAGGGGAGGGGGACTGAAGCTTTCTTT. It specifies CASSPHKGRGTEAFF.

The chain recombines TRBV9 with TRBJ1-1; 9 nucleotides line up with TRBD1. The germline gives CDR1 SGDLS, CDR2 YYNGEE. The trim removed 0 bases at V and 3 bases at J, leaving 3 bases unmatched. The CDR3 contains 15 residues. CDR3 nucleotide sequence: TGTGCCAGCAGCGTAGGGGGACAGGGAGACACTGAAGCTTTCTTT. The encoded protein is CASSVGGQGDTEAFF.

This clone was seen only once. The CDR3 protein is CASSRVTLRVANTGELFF. CDR3 DNA: TGTGCCAGTAGCCGTGTTACTCTTCGGGTAGCGAACACCGGGGAGCTGTTTTTT. V gene TRBV19 combines with J gene TRBJ2-2, with D uncertain. V was trimmed by 6 bases and J by 0 bases, leaving 20 bases between them. The CDR3 covers 18 residues. Germline-derived CDR1 and CDR2 are LNHDA and SQIVND (reference sequence).

A note on this clone: Other DNA sequences in this sample translate to the same CDR3. The chain uses TRBV6-5 and TRBJ2-7; D gene uncertain. CDR3 length: 13 amino acids. In germline, CDR1 is MNHEY, CDR2 SVGAGI. V lost 0 bases and J lost 3, with 6 bases in between. Written as DNA, the CDR3 is TGTGCCAGCAGTTACTCCAACAGCTACGAGCAGTACTTC. Its translation: CASSYSNSYEQYF.

This chain connects TRBV15 to TRBJ1-3; D is uncertain. CDR1 is LNHNV, CDR2 YYDKDF, per germline (reference sequence). Trimming stripped 0 bases from V and 4 bases from J, with 4 bases between. The CDR3 is 13 amino acids. The CDR3 bases are TGTGCCACCAGCAGAGATTCAGGAAACACCATATATTTT. Protein product: CATSRDSGNTIYF.

This clone was seen more than once but under ten times. This chain connects TRBV10-2 to TRBJ2-7, with TRBD2 identical over 11 bases. Unmatched junction bases numbered 7, after V lost 6 bases and J lost 6 bases. Germline V lookup: CDR1 WSHSY, CDR2 SAAADI. The CDR3 loop spans 14 amino acids. DNA for the CDR3: TGCGCCAGCAGGGATAGCGGGAGGGTTCTCGAGCAGTACTTC. It translates to CASRDSGRVLEQYF.

J is TRBJ1-5 and V is TRBV19; 8 nucleotides align to TRBD1. CDR1 LNHDA and CDR2 SQIVND come from the germline V gene (reference sequence). V lost 5 bases and J lost 7; bases outside the gene matches: 4. The CDR3 is 13 residues long. The CDR3 here is CASSDRGGQPQHF. The CDR3 DNA reads TGTGCCAGTAGTGACAGGGGCGGGCAGCCCCAGCATTTT.

This clone has a single count. The gene calls are TRBV6-2 or TRBV6-3 and TRBJ2-1; 8 bases match TRBD2. This CDR3 is built from 16 residues. V shed 6 bases and J 1 base; nucleotides not matched to a gene: 8. Germline CDR1 is MNHEY and CDR2 is SVGEGT. The CDR3 DNA sequence: TGTGCCAGCAGCCCCAGCGGGAGTGGGTCCTACAATGAGCAGTTCTTC. The encoded protein is CASSPSGSGSYNEQFF.

The chain has TRBV7-9 and TRBJ1-4; a possible D gene is TRBD1 (5 bases). The CDR3 has 18 residues. The germline V gene encodes CDR1 SEHNR and CDR2 FQNEAQ (reference sequence). Trimming took 3 bases from V and 3 from J, leaving 20 bases between them. CDR3 coding DNA: TGTGCCAGCAGCTTCACCCCGACAGCAACGGTGGCTAATGAAAAACTGTTTTTT. Encoded protein: CASSFTPTATVANEKLFF.

The chain employs TRBV7-2 and TRBJ2-2, with 9 bases fitting TRBD1. Germline CDR1 reads SGHTA; CDR2 reads FQGNSA. The CDR3 has 16 residues. Germline trimming cut 4 bases from V and 4 bases from J; bases unmatched to any gene: 7. CDR3 residues: CASSSQGTGSTGELFF. The CDR3 DNA is TGTGCCAGCAGCTCCCAAGGGACAGGGAGCACCGGGGAGCTGTTTTTT.